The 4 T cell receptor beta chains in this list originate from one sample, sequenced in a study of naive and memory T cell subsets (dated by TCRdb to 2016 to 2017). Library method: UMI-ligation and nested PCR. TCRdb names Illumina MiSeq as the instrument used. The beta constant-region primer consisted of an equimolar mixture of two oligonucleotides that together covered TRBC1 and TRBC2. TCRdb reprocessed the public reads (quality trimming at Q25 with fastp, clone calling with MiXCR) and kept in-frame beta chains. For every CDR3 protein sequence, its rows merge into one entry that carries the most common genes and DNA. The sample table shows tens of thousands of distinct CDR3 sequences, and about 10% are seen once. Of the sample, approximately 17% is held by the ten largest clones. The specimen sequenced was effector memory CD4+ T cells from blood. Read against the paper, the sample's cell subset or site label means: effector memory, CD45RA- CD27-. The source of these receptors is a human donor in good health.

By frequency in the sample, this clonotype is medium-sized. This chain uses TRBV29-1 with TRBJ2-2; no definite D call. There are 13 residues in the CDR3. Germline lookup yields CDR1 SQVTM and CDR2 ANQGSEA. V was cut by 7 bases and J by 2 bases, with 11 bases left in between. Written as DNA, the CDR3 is TGCAGCGCGTGGGCCGAAAACACCGGGGAGCTGTTTTTT. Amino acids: CSAWAENTGELFF.

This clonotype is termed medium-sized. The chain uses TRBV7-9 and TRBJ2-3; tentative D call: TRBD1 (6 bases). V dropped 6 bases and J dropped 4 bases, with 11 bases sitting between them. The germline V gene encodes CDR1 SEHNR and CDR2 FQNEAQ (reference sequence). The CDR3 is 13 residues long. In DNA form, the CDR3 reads TGTGCCAGCAGTCCCAGGGGTCCAGATACGCAGTATTTT. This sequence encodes CASSPRGPDTQYF.

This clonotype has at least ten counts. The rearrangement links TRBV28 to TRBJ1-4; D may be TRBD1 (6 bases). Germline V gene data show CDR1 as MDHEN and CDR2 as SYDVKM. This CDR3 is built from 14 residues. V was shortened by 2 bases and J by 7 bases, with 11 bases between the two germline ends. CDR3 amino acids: CASSLGRGREKLFF. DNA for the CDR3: TGTGCCAGCAGTTTAGGCAGGGGCCGTGAAAAACTGTTTTTT.

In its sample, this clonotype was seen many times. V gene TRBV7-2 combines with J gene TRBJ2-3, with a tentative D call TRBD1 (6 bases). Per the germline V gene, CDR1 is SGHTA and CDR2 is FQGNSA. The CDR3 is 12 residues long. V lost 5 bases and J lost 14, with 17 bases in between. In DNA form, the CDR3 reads TGTGCCAGCAGCGCCCAGGGGCGCCGGGGGTATTTT. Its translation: CASSAQGRRGYF.